This TCR beta chain was recorded in a study of shared clonotypes between healthy human individuals. Points from the study as a whole: Some clonotypes were shared by all four sorted-subset donors, while others were not shared. The non-shared ones had lower generation probabilities than the shared ones.

About this clone: The antigen remains unidentified.

As defined, naive CD8 cells were CD45RO-negative and positively selected for CCR7, with terminally differentiated effector memory CD45RA+ cells excluded. Nashville, Tennessee was home to all donors, who were Caucasian adults. Produced via immunoSEQ multiplex PCR; TCRdb's table is partial and in-frame only. This table has over 800,000 clones, 85% to 95% appearing once. The TCR comes from a man aged 25-45 years in good health. The sequencing input was naive CD8+ T cells sorted from blood.

CDR3 nucleotide sequence: TGTGCCAGCAGCGTAGTGAGTTCTTCTAGCACAGATACGCAGTATTTT. Translating it yields CASSVVSSSSTDTQYF. The V call is TRBV9, the J call TRBJ2-3; D unresolved. This CDR3 is 16 amino acids long. Germline loops: CDR1 SGDLS, CDR2 YYNGEE. V was pared by 0 bases and J by 0 bases, with 11 bases between.